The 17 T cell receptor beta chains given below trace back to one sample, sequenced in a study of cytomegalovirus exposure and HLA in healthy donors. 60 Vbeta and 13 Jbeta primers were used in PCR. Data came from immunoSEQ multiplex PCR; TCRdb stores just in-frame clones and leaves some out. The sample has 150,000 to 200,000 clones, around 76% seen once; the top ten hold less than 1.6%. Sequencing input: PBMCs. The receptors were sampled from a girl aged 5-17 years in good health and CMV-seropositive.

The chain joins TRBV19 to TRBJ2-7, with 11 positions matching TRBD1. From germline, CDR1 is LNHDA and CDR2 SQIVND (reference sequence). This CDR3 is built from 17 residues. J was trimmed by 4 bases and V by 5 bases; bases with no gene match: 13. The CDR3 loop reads CASSGRTGGKGLYEQYF. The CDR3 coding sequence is TGTGCCAGTAGTGGACGGACAGGGGGCAAAGGGCTATACGAGCAGTACTTC.

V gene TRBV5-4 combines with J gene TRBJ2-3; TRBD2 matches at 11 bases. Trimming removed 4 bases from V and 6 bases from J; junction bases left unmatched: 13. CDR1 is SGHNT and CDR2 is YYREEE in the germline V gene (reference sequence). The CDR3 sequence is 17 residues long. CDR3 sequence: CASSIWSASGRHDTQYF. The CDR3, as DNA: TGTGCCAGCAGCATCTGGTCGGCTAGCGGGAGGCATGATACGCAGTATTTT.

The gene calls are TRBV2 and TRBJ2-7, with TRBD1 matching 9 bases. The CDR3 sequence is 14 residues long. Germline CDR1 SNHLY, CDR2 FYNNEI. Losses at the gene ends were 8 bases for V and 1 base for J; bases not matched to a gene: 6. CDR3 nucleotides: TGTGCCAGCGGCCCGGGACAGGGATCCTACGAGCAGTACTTC. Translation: CASGPGQGSYEQYF.

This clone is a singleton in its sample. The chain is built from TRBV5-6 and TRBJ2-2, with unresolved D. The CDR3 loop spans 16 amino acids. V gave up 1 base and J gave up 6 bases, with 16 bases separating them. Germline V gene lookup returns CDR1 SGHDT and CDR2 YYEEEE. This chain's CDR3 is CASSLLSPSLAGELFF. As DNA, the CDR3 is TGTGCCAGCAGCTTGTTGTCCCCGAGCTTAGCCGGGGAGCTGTTTTTT.

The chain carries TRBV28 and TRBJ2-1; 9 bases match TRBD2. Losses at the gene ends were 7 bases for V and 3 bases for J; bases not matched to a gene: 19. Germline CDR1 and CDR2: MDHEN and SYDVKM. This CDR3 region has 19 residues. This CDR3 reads CASTQSGGRGTDFYNEQFF. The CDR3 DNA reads TGTGCCAGCACCCAGTCAGGCGGGAGGGGAACGGATTTCTACAATGAGCAGTTCTTC.

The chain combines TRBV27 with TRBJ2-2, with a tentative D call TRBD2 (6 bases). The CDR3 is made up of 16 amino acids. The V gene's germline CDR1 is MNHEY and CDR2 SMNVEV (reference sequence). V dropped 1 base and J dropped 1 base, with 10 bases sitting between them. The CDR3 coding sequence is TGTGCCAGCAGTTTATGGGTAGCGGAGAACACCGGGGAGCTGTTTTTT. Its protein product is CASSLWVAENTGELFF.

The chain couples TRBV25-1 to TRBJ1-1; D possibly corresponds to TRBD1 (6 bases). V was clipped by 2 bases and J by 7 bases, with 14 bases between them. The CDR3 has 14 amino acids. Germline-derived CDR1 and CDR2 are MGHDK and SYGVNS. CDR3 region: CASSEVGQGVEAFF. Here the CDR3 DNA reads TGTGCCAGCAGTGAAGTGGGACAAGGGGTTGAAGCTTTCTTT.

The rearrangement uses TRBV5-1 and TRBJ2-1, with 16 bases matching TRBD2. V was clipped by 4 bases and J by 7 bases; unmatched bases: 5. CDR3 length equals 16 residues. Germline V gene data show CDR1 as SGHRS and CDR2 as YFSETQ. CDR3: CASSLPGLAGGNEQFF. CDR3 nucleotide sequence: TGCGCCAGCAGCCTCCCGGGACTAGCGGGGGGGAATGAGCAGTTCTTC.

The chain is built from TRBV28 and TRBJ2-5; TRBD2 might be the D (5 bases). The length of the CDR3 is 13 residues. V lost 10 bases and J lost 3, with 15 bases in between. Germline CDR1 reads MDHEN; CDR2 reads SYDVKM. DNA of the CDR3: TGTGCCACTTCTACGCGGGTCGAAGAGACCCAGTACTTC. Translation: CATSTRVEETQYF.

The CDR3 DNA reads as TGTGCCTGGAGTGTACTTAACACCGGGGAGCTGTTTTTT. Its protein is CAWSVLNTGELFF. V is TRBV30 and J is TRBJ2-2; unclear D gene. CDR3 size: 13 residues. V was trimmed by 0 bases and J by 2 bases, leaving 4 bases between them. CDR1 GTSNPN and CDR2 SVGIG come from the germline V gene (reference sequence).

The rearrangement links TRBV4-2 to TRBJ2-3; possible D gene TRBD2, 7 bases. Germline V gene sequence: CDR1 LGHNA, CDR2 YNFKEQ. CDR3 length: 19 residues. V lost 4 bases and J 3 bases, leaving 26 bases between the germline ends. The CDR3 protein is CASSPTTLGRGARTDTQYF. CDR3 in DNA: TGTGCCAGCAGCCCAACTACGTTAGGGAGGGGGGCGAGAACAGATACGCAGTATTTT.

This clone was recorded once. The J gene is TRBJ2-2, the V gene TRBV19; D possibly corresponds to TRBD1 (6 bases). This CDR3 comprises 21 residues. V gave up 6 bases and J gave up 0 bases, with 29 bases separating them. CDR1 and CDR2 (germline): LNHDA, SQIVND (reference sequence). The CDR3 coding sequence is TGTGCCAGTAGGGGCGTGGATGGCAGGGGAAGCCTTAATACGAACACCGGGGAGCTGTTTTTT. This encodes CASRGVDGRGSLNTNTGELFF. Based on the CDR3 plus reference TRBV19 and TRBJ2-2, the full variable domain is DGGITQSPKYLFRKEGQNVTLSCEQNLNHDAMYWYRQDPGQGLRLIYYSQIVNDFQKGDIAEGYSVSREKKESFPLTVTSAQKNPTAFYLCASRGVDGRGSLNTNTGELFFGEGSRLTVL.

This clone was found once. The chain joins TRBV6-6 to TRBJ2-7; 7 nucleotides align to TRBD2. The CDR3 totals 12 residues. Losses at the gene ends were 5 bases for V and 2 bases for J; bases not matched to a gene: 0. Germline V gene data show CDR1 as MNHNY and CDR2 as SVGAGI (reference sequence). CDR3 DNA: TGTGCCAGCAGTACTAGCGCCTACGAGCAGTACTTC. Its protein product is CASSTSAYEQYF.

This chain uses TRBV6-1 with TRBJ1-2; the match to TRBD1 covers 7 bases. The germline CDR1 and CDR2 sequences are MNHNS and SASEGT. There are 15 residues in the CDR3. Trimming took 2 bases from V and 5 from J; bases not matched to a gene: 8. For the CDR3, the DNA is TGTGCCAGCAGTGAATTTCGGGGGACAGCATATGGCTACACCTTC. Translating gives CASSEFRGTAYGYTF.

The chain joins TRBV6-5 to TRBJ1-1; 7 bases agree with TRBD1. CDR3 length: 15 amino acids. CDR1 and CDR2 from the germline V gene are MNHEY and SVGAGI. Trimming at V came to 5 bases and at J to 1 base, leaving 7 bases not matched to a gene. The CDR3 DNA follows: TGTGCCAGCAGTCTCCACTGGACAGGGAACACTGAAGCTTTCTTT. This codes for CASSLHWTGNTEAFF.

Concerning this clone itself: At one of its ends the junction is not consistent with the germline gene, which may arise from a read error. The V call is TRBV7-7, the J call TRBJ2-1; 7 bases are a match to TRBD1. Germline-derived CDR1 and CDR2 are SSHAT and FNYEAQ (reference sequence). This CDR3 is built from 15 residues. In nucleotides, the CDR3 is TGTGCTAGCAGCTTAGAGACAGGGAGCGCTGCTGAGCAGTTCTTC. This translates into CASSLETGSAAEQFF.

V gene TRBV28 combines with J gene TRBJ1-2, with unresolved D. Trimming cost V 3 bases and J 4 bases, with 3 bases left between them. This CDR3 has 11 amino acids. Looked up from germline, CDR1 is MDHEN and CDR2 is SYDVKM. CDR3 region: CASSFLYGYTF. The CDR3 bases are TGTGCCAGCAGTTTCCTCTATGGCTACACCTTC.